This TCR beta chain was documented in a study of blood T cell repertoires in COVID-19 (dated by TCRdb to about 2020). With regard to the full study: Samples covering the acute and convalescent phases of COVID-19 were provided by collaborators in the United States, Italy and Spain. Nearly every sample came with metadata listing a de-identified subject ID, COVID-19 status, age in years and sex. The material from the prospective study consisted of cDNA or gDNA derived from T cells, B-cell-depleted T cells, or PBMCs. Subjects who had been exposed to COVID-19, were actively infected with it, or had recovered from it provided the deeply sampled blood TCRbeta repertoires that made up the dataset. Samples came from the ongoing ImmuneRACE study (first 160 participants) plus 1,254 subjects from 6 global collaborators. Where available, HLA class I and class II types were obtained from metadata supplied by the sample provider rather than from assay-based typing. The repertoires were made available in a free public database intended to serve as a resource for research on the immune response to SARS-CoV-2. Findings and caveats that apply to the study as a whole: Clinical and demographic metadata were provided uncurated, with the amount varying by source and participant.

The collaborating institutions used their own protocols to collect whole blood in K2EDTA tubes. For TCRbeta analysis, collaborators shipped samples as frozen whole blood, isolated PBMCs, or DNA extracted from either of those sample types. Of note for this clone: Its antigen remains undetermined. No per-base quality is available; no much larger clone lies one base away. Distinct nucleotide sequences in the sample also encode this CDR3.

The CDR3 sequence holds 15 residues, the cysteine and phenylalanine included. Only the CDR3 region is kept as DNA, spanning 45 bases read in frame from base 1. The germline V gene (reference sequence) specifies LNHDA as CDR1 and SQIVND as CDR2. The junction shows trimming of 3 bases on V and 2 bases on J, and the gene matches do not reach 6 bases of it. TCRbeta CDR3 regions were amplified from genomic DNA using the immunoSEQ Assay, a bias-controlled multiplex PCR. In the source study's methods: The number of nucleated cells in each sample was estimated by amplification of reference gene primers within the assay. To quantify the absolute abundance of each unique TCRbeta CDR3 rearrangement, sequence reads were collapsed and filtered. For each sample, productive Simpson clonality was calculated as the square root of Simpson's diversity index across productive rearrangements. As stored in TCRdb, this immuneACCESS dataset retains in-frame rearrangements with V and J assigned. A fraction of the clones does not appear; measured against another copy, unresolved V genes explain less than half of the discrepancy, and the remainder lacks a known reason. The DNA was the basis for D and trimming; V, J and clone size are from that table. The sample profile shows approximately 99,000 clones; around 87% of them were found once. The ten largest clones represent just under 20% of the sample.

The clonotype was recovered from a human donor in a cohort sampled during active COVID-19. The sample was peripheral blood. The chain is made from TRBV19 and TRBJ1-1, and 7 junctional nucleotides match TRBD1. The nucleotides read TGTGCCAGTAGTATCAGGGGGGCGGGCAACACTGAAGCTTTCTTT. Its protein product is CASSIRGAGNTEAFF. The CDR3, completed at both ends by the reference TRBV19 and TRBJ1-1 genes, gives the full variable domain DGGITQSPKYLFRKEGQNVTLSCEQNLNHDAMYWYRQDPGQGLRLIYYSQIVNDFQKGDIAEGYSVSREKKESFPLTVTSAQKNPTAFYLCASSIRGAGNTEAFFGQGTRLTVV.